What follows describes a single T cell receptor beta chain. The data were taken from a study of T cells in Graves' hyperthyroidism and ophthalmopathy. This CDR3 is built from 16 residues. Trimming shortened V by 3 bases and J by 4 bases, and 19 bases separated the two germline ends. Germline V gives CDR1 SGDLS, CDR2 YYNGEE. RNA transcripts provided the source from which TCR beta CDR3 regions were amplified. HTBI primers drove first-round RT-PCR of the TCR CDR3. TCRdb called the multiplex PCR reads again in MiXCR, with one record for every CDR3 protein. This table has 480,000 or so distinct CDR3 sequences, around 43% appearing once.

The sample taken for sequencing was peripheral blood or thyroid tissue (not recorded which). The genes are TRBV9 and TRBJ1-2, with D possibly being TRBD1 (5 bases). This clonotype was obtained from an adult woman with Graves' disease, either hyperthyroidism or ophthalmopathy (not recorded which). The CDR3 coding sequence is TGTGCCAGCAGCGGAGGAGGGACCCCCAGCTTCTATGGCTACACCTTC. Residues: CASSGGGTPSFYGYTF.